This TCR beta chain emerged from a study of T-cell memory formation after mild COVID-19. Study-level results: The authors did not confirm SARS-CoV-2 specificity of second-wave clones peaking day 37.

The V and J ends lost 8 bases and 5 bases, in that order; junction bases with no gene match: 4. This CDR3 spans 13 amino acids. CDR1 is MDHEN, CDR2 SYDVKM, per germline. A word on this clonotype: Its antigen is still unknown.

From the 5' RACE reads, TCRdb called clonotypes with MiXCR, one entry per CDR3 protein. The sample holds about 290,000 distinct CDR3 sequences, about a sixth seen once. The chain links TRBV28 to TRBJ2-3; 10 bases match TRBD2. The sample consisted of PBMCs or a T cell subset sorted from them (not recorded which). The sequence was collected from a man between 18 and 29 years old who had mild COVID-19 (a few samples of this study predate the infection). Cell type and time point are not known. CDR3 sequence (DNA): TGTGCCAGCCTGATAGCGGGGGGAGATACGCAGTATTTT. Its translation: CASLIAGGDTQYF.